The following is a T cell receptor (beta chain) sequence with its context. The CDR3 length is 12 residues. The V and J ends lost 0 bases and 13 bases respectively, with 10 bases between them. Per germline, CDR1 WNHNN and CDR2 SYGVQD (reference sequence). The data were obtained in a study of response to subunit inactivated influenza vaccine. One entry per CDR3 protein results from TCRdb running MiXCR on the RT-PCR reads. The sample carries some 640,000 distinct CDR3 sequences, 14% recorded once. The rearrangement joins TRBV10-1 to TRBJ2-1; a weak D match, TRBD1 (5 bases). The sample consisted of PBMCs from blood, taken 14 to 15 days before vaccination. This TCR was sampled from a man over 45 who received an inactivated influenza vaccine. CDR3 region: CASSESVGHQFF. CDR3 coding DNA: TGCGCCAGCAGTGAGTCGGTGGGGCATCAGTTCTTC.